Listed here are 23 T cell receptor beta chains from one sample, sequenced in a study of T-cell reconstitution after alpha-beta-depleted transplantation in children (dated by TCRdb to the mid-2010s). The library was generated by PCR. TCRdb shows the sequencer as Illumina HiSeq 2500. TCR library preparation used molecular barcoding, with unique molecular identifiers applied to normalize quantification of the TCRbeta repertoire. Using fastp trimming at Q25 and MiXCR clonotype assembly, TCRdb reanalyzed the public sequencing data and kept in-frame beta chains. Rows merge per CDR3 protein into single entries with the most common DNA and genes. Across this sample there are some 390,000 distinct CDR3 sequences, with roughly 22% seen only once. The top ten constitute 3% to 4.5% of the sample. Sequencing was performed on PBMCs from the stem cell graft donor, taken from the stem cell graft. These receptors were taken from a human donor who donated a stem cell graft to a child with acute myeloid leukemia.

This clonotype occurred a few times. The chain combines TRBV11-2 with TRBJ2-3; D may be TRBD1 (7 bases). Germline lookup yields CDR1 SGHAT and CDR2 FQNNGV. The CDR3 runs 14 residues. With 0 bases removed from V and 10 bases from J, the gap between germline ends came to 14 bases. The CDR3 region has the DNA TGTGCCAGCAGCTTAGACCCTGGGGGGACAGCGCAGTATTTT. Its protein product is CASSLDPGGTAQYF.

This clonotype has at least ten counts. The V call is TRBV29-1, the J call TRBJ2-3, with a possible D match to TRBD2 (5 bases). Between the trimmed V and J ends, which lost 6 bases and 5 bases, there was a span of 15 bases. The CDR3 covers 13 residues. CDR1 SQVTM and CDR2 ANQGSEA come from the germline V gene. The CDR3 DNA reads TGCAGCGTGTCGGCAGCGGCCAGAGATACGCAGTATTTT. Translation: CSVSAAARDTQYF.

The chain couples TRBV18 to TRBJ2-7; D perhaps matches TRBD2 (5 bases). This CDR3 spans 15 amino acids. The V end lost 0 bases, the J end lost 3 bases, and 12 bases lay between the germline ends. Germline V gene data show CDR1 as KGHSH and CDR2 as LQKENI. CDR3 coding DNA: TGTGCCAGCTCACCACCGTTAGCAGACTACTACGAGCAGTACTTC. The encoded protein is CASSPPLADYYEQYF.

The chain uses TRBV20-1 and TRBJ2-3; tentatively, D is TRBD1 or TRBD2 (7 bases each). Trimming left V 6 bases short and J 4 bases short, with 17 bases between. The CDR3 contains 14 residues. Looked up from germline, CDR1 is DFQATT and CDR2 is SNEGSKA (reference sequence). CDR3 protein: CSARGGGPADTQYF. The CDR3 bases are TGCAGTGCCAGGGGGGGAGGGCCCGCAGATACGCAGTATTTT.

This clonotype was seen at least ten times. V and J are TRBV20-1 and TRBJ2-3, with 9 bases fitting TRBD2. The CDR3 is 16 amino acids. J was trimmed by 1 base and V by 2 bases; bases with no gene match: 7. Germline assignment: CDR1 DFQATT and CDR2 SNEGSKA (reference sequence). The CDR3 protein is CSARRSLAGRTDTQYF. CDR3 sequence (DNA): TGCAGTGCTAGACGCTCTCTAGCGGGACGCACAGATACGCAGTATTTT.

This clonotype was seen many times. The V call is TRBV12-3 or TRBV12-4, the J call TRBJ1-3, with D perhaps matching TRBD1 (6 bases). V was clipped by 3 bases and J by 7 bases, with 7 bases between them. CDR3 size: 12 residues. CDR3: CASSFQGNTIYF. The CDR3 DNA sequence: TGTGCCAGCAGTTTCCAGGGGAACACCATATATTTT.

This clonotype showed up just a few times. This CDR3 reads CASSAQGGYYEQYF. DNA of the CDR3: TGTGCCAGCAGCGCTCAGGGGGGCTACTACGAGCAGTACTTC. The V call is TRBV7-2, the J call TRBJ2-7, with a possible D match to TRBD1 (7 bases). V lost 5 bases to trimming and J lost 3 bases, with 14 bases between them. Germline V CDR1 and CDR2: SGHTA, FQGNSA. CDR3 size: 14 residues.

The CDR3 spells CASSLSFADTQYF. The CDR3, as DNA: TGTGCCAGCAGTTTAAGCTTCGCGGACACGCAGTATTTT. The chain has TRBV28 and TRBJ2-3; D uncertain. The CDR3 is 13 amino acids. Germline CDR1 reads MDHEN; CDR2 reads SYDVKM. V was clipped by 2 bases and J by 9 bases, with 12 bases between them.

V gene TRBV6-5 combines with J gene TRBJ2-3; a possible D gene is TRBD2 (5 bases). Germline-derived CDR1 and CDR2 are MNHEY and SVGAGI. V lost 2 bases, J lost 1 base, and 7 bases lay in between. The CDR3 is made up of 14 amino acids. DNA for the CDR3: TGTGCCAGCAGTTACCGGGAACGCACAGATACGCAGTATTTT. Its translation is CASSYRERTDTQYF.

The sample holds a few counts of this clonotype. The V call is TRBV5-1, the J call TRBJ2-2; D is perhaps TRBD1 (6 bases). Trimming took 0 bases from V and 3 from J, leaving 9 bases between them. CDR1 is SGHRS, CDR2 YFSETQ, per germline. CDR3 size: 15 residues. In DNA, the CDR3 is TGCGCCAGCAGCTTGGACAGGGCTGACACCGGGGAGCTGTTTTTT. Protein product: CASSLDRADTGELFF.

The chain combines TRBV5-1 with TRBJ1-1; D is possibly TRBD1 (6 bases). Germline V gene sequence: CDR1 SGHRS, CDR2 YFSETQ. With 6 bases removed from V and 1 base from J, the gap between germline ends came to 16 bases. The CDR3 has 15 amino acids. In DNA, the CDR3 is TGCGCCAGCATAGAAACAGGGTCGGCGAACACTGAAGCTTTCTTT. This codes for CASIETGSANTEAFF.

The genes are TRBV7-9 and TRBJ2-1, with D tentatively TRBD2 (6 bases). Germline CDR1 and CDR2: SEHNR and FQNEAQ (reference sequence). Trimming took off 5 bases at V and 3 bases at J, with 17 bases between the two ends. The CDR3 runs 16 residues. As DNA, the CDR3 is TGTGCCAGCAGCCGATCCGGGACTCCGCTCTACAATGAGCAGTTCTTC. It yields the protein CASSRSGTPLYNEQFF.

The chain employs TRBV28 and TRBJ1-2, with no clear D. The CDR3 is made up of 12 amino acids. Germline V gene data show CDR1 as MDHEN and CDR2 as SYDVKM. Trimming left V 7 bases short and J 6 bases short, with 12 bases between. CDR3 nucleotide sequence: TGTGCCAGCACCATGGGAGAAGATGGCTACACCTTC. Its translation is CASTMGEDGYTF.

The chain uses TRBV12-3 or TRBV12-4 and TRBJ2-1; 7 bases match TRBD1. The J segment lost 4 bases and the V segment lost 3 bases, leaving 6 bases of the junction unmatched. The CDR3 has 15 residues. In DNA form, the CDR3 reads TGTGCCAGCAGTTTTCAGGGGGTAGGTTACAATGAGCAGTTCTTC. Protein product: CASSFQGVGYNEQFF.

This clonotype was picked up a small number of times. CDR3 nucleotide sequence: TGCGCCAGCAGCCAAGAACTGTCCGGGACCAAAGCTTTCTTT. Protein sequence: CASSQELSGTKAFF. This chain links TRBV4-1 with TRBJ1-1, with D maybe TRBD1 (5 bases). Trimming stripped 0 bases from V and 9 bases from J, with 14 bases between. This CDR3 is 14 amino acids long. Germline loops: CDR1 MGHRA, CDR2 YSYEKL.

The chain couples TRBV28 to TRBJ1-2; no reliable D call. Germline-derived CDR1 and CDR2 are MDHEN and SYDVKM. The CDR3 runs 17 residues. Trimming stripped 5 bases from V and 0 bases from J, with 19 bases between. CDR3 DNA: TGTGCCAGCAGTCCCCCCCTCGTTGGCTTTGCTAACTATGGCTACACCTTC. Translation gives CASSPPLVGFANYGYTF.

The chain couples TRBV4-1 to TRBJ2-7; D not certain. Germline V gene sequence: CDR1 MGHRA, CDR2 YSYEKL. V lost 4 bases to trimming and J lost 0 bases, with 10 bases between them. CDR3 length: 14 amino acids. CDR3 bases: TGCGCCAGCAGCCTTAGGGCGGACTCCTACGAGCAGTACTTC. It codes for CASSLRADSYEQYF.

The J gene is TRBJ1-1, the V gene TRBV12-3 or TRBV12-4; D is ambiguous. The CDR3 loop spans 14 amino acids. Trimming shortened V by 4 bases and J by 5 bases, and 14 bases separated the two germline ends. The CDR3 DNA sequence: TGTGCCAGCAGTTCCCAGGATACGGAGACTGAAGCTTTCTTT. Translating it yields CASSSQDTETEAFF.

This clonotype showed up just once. The chain is built from TRBV9 and TRBJ2-3; 11 bases fit TRBD1. V shed 0 bases and J 3 bases; nucleotides not matched to a gene: 0. The germline V gene encodes CDR1 SGDLS and CDR2 YYNGEE. The CDR3 runs to 15 residues. CDR3 sequence reads: CASSVGDRGTDTQYF. The CDR3 coding sequence is TGTGCCAGCAGCGTAGGGGACAGGGGGACAGATACGCAGTATTTT.

This clonotype was seen at least ten times. The V and J genes are TRBV29-1 and TRBJ1-5; weak D call: TRBD1 (5 bases). V was clipped by 4 bases and J by 3 bases, with 7 bases between them. The CDR3 length is 12 residues. Germline lookup yields CDR1 SQVTM and CDR2 ANQGSEA. The CDR3 is CSVGGDNQPQHF. The CDR3 nucleotides read TGCAGCGTTGGGGGGGACAATCAGCCCCAGCATTTT.

This clonotype has just a few counts. CDR3 sequence reads: CASSLMGGVNTEAFF. The CDR3 region has the DNA TGTGCCAGCAGCTTAATGGGGGGAGTGAACACTGAAGCTTTCTTT. The chain couples TRBV7-3 to TRBJ1-1, with D perhaps TRBD1 (5 bases). CDR1 and CDR2 from the germline V gene are SGHTA and FQGTGA. This CDR3 is built from 15 residues. Trimming took off 1 base at V and 0 bases at J, with 9 bases between the two ends.

This clonotype turned up a few times. The CDR3 sequence: CASSFPGGGNEQFF. CDR3 sequence (DNA): TGTGCCAGCAGCTTTCCCGGGGGCGGCAATGAGCAGTTCTTC. This chain uses TRBV7-2 with TRBJ2-1; D tentatively fits TRBD1 or TRBD2 (6 bases each). Germline values: CDR1 SGHTA, CDR2 FQGNSA. Trimming took off 3 bases at V and 6 bases at J, with 12 bases between the two ends. This CDR3 has 14 amino acids.

This clonotype was found a few times. The chain recombines TRBV7-2 with TRBJ2-7; D unclear. Trimming cost V 2 bases and J 3 bases, with 8 bases left between them. Germline lookup yields CDR1 SGHTA and CDR2 FQGNSA. The CDR3 extends over 13 amino acids. The CDR3 sequence is CASSLIRDYEQYF. CDR3 coding DNA: TGTGCCAGCAGCTTAATCCGAGACTACGAGCAGTACTTC.